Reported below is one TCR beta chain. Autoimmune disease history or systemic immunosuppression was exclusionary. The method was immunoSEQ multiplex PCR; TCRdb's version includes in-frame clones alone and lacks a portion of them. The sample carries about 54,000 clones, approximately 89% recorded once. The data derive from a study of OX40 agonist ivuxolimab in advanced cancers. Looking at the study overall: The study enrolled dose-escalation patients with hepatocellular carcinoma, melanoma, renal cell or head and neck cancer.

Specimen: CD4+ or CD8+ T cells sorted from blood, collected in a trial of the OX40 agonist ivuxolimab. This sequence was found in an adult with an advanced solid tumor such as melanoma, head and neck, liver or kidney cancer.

In DNA form, the CDR3 reads TGTGCCAGCAGATACGGGGCGAGTACTGAAGCTTTCTTT. Encoded protein: CASRYGASTEAFF. The chain carries TRBV6-1 and TRBJ1-1, with D perhaps TRBD1 (5 bases). This CDR3 is 13 amino acids long. V was pared by 6 bases and J by 5 bases, with 13 bases between. Germline CDR1 reads MNHNS; CDR2 reads SASEGT.